Shown below are 23 T cell receptor beta chains from a single sample sequenced in a study of T-cell memory formation after mild COVID-19. TCRdb reanalysed the 5' RACE reads using MiXCR and keeps one entry per CDR3 protein. The data show approximately 260,000 distinct CDR3 sequences, around 15% seen once. The sequenced sample consisted of PBMCs or a T cell subset sorted from them (not recorded which). The receptor source for this set is a man aged 18 to 29 who had mild COVID-19 (a few samples of this study predate the infection). Cell type and time point are not known.

The chain uses TRBV6-1 and TRBJ1-5; 7 nucleotides match TRBD1. CDR3 length equals 13 residues. Trimming removed 6 bases from V and 3 bases from J; junction bases left unmatched: 2. The germline CDR1 and CDR2 sequences are MNHNS and SASEGT. This chain's CDR3 is CASRDRVNQPQHF. The CDR3 nucleotides are TGTGCCAGCAGAGACAGGGTCAATCAGCCCCAGCATTTT.

The rearrangement uses TRBV5-5 and TRBJ2-1; 9 nucleotides align to TRBD1. Germline CDR1 SGHKS, CDR2 YYEKEE (reference sequence). Trimming took 4 bases from V and 0 from J; bases not matched to a gene: 8. This CDR3 is built from 17 residues. This CDR3 reads CASSQWPDRGSYNEQFF. The CDR3 nucleotides read TGTGCCAGCAGCCAGTGGCCGGACAGGGGCTCCTACAATGAGCAGTTCTTC.

V is TRBV6-5 and J is TRBJ2-3; a possible D gene is TRBD2 (7 bases). V shed 2 bases and J shed 1 base, with 10 bases lying between them. The V gene's germline CDR1 is MNHEY and CDR2 SVGAGI. CDR3 length equals 15 residues. The CDR3 nucleotides read TGTGCCAGCAGTTACGGGGGGGCCCGCACAGATACGCAGTATTTT. It yields the protein CASSYGGARTDTQYF.

This clonotype was found a few times. The chain carries TRBV12-3 or TRBV12-4 and TRBJ1-3; D uncertain. The CDR3 extends over 16 amino acids. The V end lost 3 bases, the J end lost 0 bases, and 12 bases lay between the germline ends. CDR3 in DNA: TGTGCCAGCAGTTTCTACCCAGGCACCTCTGGAAACACCATATATTTT. Residues: CASSFYPGTSGNTIYF.

This clonotype was seen a handful of times. The chain employs TRBV7-8 and TRBJ1-4, with D possibly being TRBD1 (6 bases). The germline V gene encodes CDR1 SGHVS and CDR2 FQNEAQ. The CDR3 contains 14 residues. Trimming cost V 3 bases and J 8 bases, with 13 bases left between them. CDR3 coding DNA: TGTGCCAGCAGCTTCACAGGGAATAGCGAAAAACTGTTTTTT. Translation: CASSFTGNSEKLFF.

The rearrangement joins TRBV20-1 to TRBJ2-1; TRBD2 is a possible D gene (6 bases). From germline, CDR1 is DFQATT and CDR2 SNEGSKA (reference sequence). The CDR3 loop spans 16 amino acids. Trimming shortened V by 4 bases and J by 0 bases, and 16 bases separated the two germline ends. Written as DNA, the CDR3 is TGCAGTGCTATCTATTTTGGGGGGAGCTCCTACAATGAGCAGTTCTTC. It translates to CSAIYFGGSSYNEQFF.

This clonotype has just one count. The genes are TRBV5-1 and TRBJ2-1; D not resolved. This CDR3 comprises 13 residues. CDR1 SGHRS and CDR2 YFSETQ come from the germline V gene. The germline V and J ends were trimmed by 1 base and 6 bases, with 8 bases remaining between them. The DNA of the CDR3 is TGCGCCAGCAGCTTGTCGACCGCCAATGAGCAGTTCTTC. This translates into CASSLSTANEQFF.

This clonotype was picked up a small number of times. CDR3 bases: TGTGCCAGCAGTGACGCGTCCGACAAAGCTTTCTTT. Amino acids: CASSDASDKAFF. The chain joins TRBV2 to TRBJ1-1; D call uncertain. Germline-derived CDR1 and CDR2 are SNHLY and FYNNEI. This CDR3 has 12 amino acids. The V end was cut by 3 bases, the J end by 9 bases, with 11 bases between.

The chain joins TRBV6-2 or TRBV6-3 to TRBJ2-3; D is uncertain. The CDR3 has 13 residues. V was trimmed by 2 bases and J by 3 bases, leaving 6 bases between them. Germline CDR1 reads MNHEY; CDR2 reads SVGEGT. The CDR3 DNA reads TGTGCCAGCAGTTACGGTCGGACAGATACGCAGTATTTT. Translating it yields CASSYGRTDTQYF.

This clonotype was picked up a small number of times. The chain employs TRBV20-1 and TRBJ1-1, with D uncertain. The CDR3 sequence is 13 residues long. The V gene's germline CDR1 is DFQATT and CDR2 SNEGSKA (reference sequence). Trimming stripped 7 bases from V and 0 bases from J, with 12 bases between. The CDR3 protein is CSVDEGVNTEAFF. The CDR3 DNA reads TGCAGTGTAGATGAGGGAGTGAACACTGAAGCTTTCTTT.

The chain couples TRBV7-3 to TRBJ2-1; 8 bases align to TRBD2. Germline V gene data show CDR1 as SGHTA and CDR2 as FQGTGA. The CDR3 totals 15 residues. The trim removed 6 bases at V and 7 bases at J, leaving 11 bases unmatched. CDR3 coding DNA: TGTGCCAGCAGTCCGGGTACGGGGGGGTTAAATGAGCAGTTCTTC. Its translation is CASSPGTGGLNEQFF.

There are a few counts of this clonotype. The rearrangement joins TRBV4-3 to TRBJ2-2; 7 bases line up with TRBD2. The junction had 11 bases not matched to a gene; V was cut back by 0 bases and J by 4 bases. The germline V gene has CDR1 LGHNA and CDR2 YSLEER. The CDR3 is 18 amino acids. CDR3 loop: CASSQEGVAGVFTGELFF. The CDR3 nucleotides read TGCGCCAGCAGCCAAGAAGGGGTAGCGGGTGTCTTCACCGGGGAGCTGTTTTTT.

The table lists this clonotype with a few counts. V usage is TRBV18 and J usage is TRBJ1-3; D not certain. Trimming removed 5 bases from V and 2 bases from J, with 10 bases in between. The CDR3 has 14 residues. In germline, CDR1 is KGHSH, CDR2 LQKENI. The CDR3 DNA reads as TGTGCCAGCTCAAAGTCCGCGGCTGGAAACACCATATATTTT. Translating it yields CASSKSAAGNTIYF.

This clonotype has only a few counts. The chain combines TRBV5-6 with TRBJ2-7, with 7 nucleotides matching TRBD1. The germline V gene encodes CDR1 SGHDT and CDR2 YYEEEE. The CDR3 contains 15 residues. V lost 5 bases and J lost 3; bases outside the gene matches: 11. The CDR3: CASRQRRRTGYEQYF. The CDR3 DNA reads TGTGCCAGCAGACAGCGACGGCGGACAGGCTACGAGCAGTACTTC.

This clonotype was seen more than once but under ten times. The rearrangement links TRBV6-2 or TRBV6-3 to TRBJ2-5, with 9 bases that match TRBD1. Germline values: CDR1 MNHEY, CDR2 SVGEGT. The CDR3 is 15 amino acids. V lost 4 bases and J lost 4; bases outside the gene matches: 7. The CDR3 bases are TGTGCCAGCAGTTGGGACAGGGAACTTGCAGAGACCCAGTACTTC. Its protein product is CASSWDRELAETQYF.

In this sample, this clonotype turned up a few times. The CDR3 DNA is TGCAGTGCTAGAGATATGACAGGTACTGAAGCTTTCTTT. It yields the protein CSARDMTGTEAFF. The rearrangement joins TRBV20-1 to TRBJ1-1; maybe TRBD1 (6 bases). Germline values: CDR1 DFQATT, CDR2 SNEGSKA (reference sequence). CDR3 length: 13 residues. V lost 0 bases to trimming and J lost 5 bases, with 10 bases between them.

This clonotype was counted between two and nine times. The chain carries TRBV12-3 or TRBV12-4 and TRBJ2-6, with no clear D. The V end was cut by 5 bases, the J end by 4 bases, with 9 bases between. This CDR3 is 14 amino acids long. The CDR3 nucleotides read TGTGCCAGCAGTGAGACGGTGGGGGCCAACGTCCTGACTTTC. This encodes CASSETVGANVLTF.

The gene calls are TRBV4-3 and TRBJ2-7, with D unclear. V was pared by 4 bases and J by 0 bases, with 7 bases between. Germline V gives CDR1 LGHNA, CDR2 YSLEER. The CDR3 length is 13 residues. CDR3 amino acids: CASSRDPSYEQYF. Here the CDR3 DNA reads TGCGCCAGCAGCCGTGATCCCTCCTACGAGCAGTACTTC.

This chain uses TRBV7-3 with TRBJ2-5; perhaps TRBD2 as D (7 bases). Germline-derived CDR1 and CDR2 are SGHTA and FQGTGA. V was shortened by 5 bases and J by 0 bases, with 13 bases between the two germline ends. This CDR3 is 15 amino acids long. The CDR3 reads CASSRGGLYQETQYF. The CDR3 nucleotides are TGTGCCAGCAGCCGCGGGGGCCTGTACCAAGAGACCCAGTACTTC.

This clonotype was detected only a few times. V gene TRBV12-3 or TRBV12-4 combines with J gene TRBJ1-2; weak D call: TRBD1 (6 bases). The CDR3 extends over 12 amino acids. Between the trimmed V and J ends, which lost 6 bases and 8 bases, there was a span of 13 bases. The CDR3 DNA reads TGTGCCAGCAGACCAACAGGGTACGGCTACACCTTC. Its translation: CASRPTGYGYTF.

The rearrangement uses TRBV6-2 or TRBV6-3 and TRBJ2-4; D not resolved. Germline V gives CDR1 MNHEY, CDR2 SVGEGT. The CDR3 is 11 residues long. The V end lost 5 bases, the J end lost 4 bases, and 3 bases lay between the germline ends. In nucleotides, the CDR3 is TGTGCCAGCAGTCAGAAAAACATTCAGTACTTC. Translation: CASSQKNIQYF.

This clonotype occurred many times. The chain joins TRBV5-1 to TRBJ2-3, with D perhaps TRBD2 (6 bases). This CDR3 spans 15 amino acids. Germline loops: CDR1 SGHRS, CDR2 YFSETQ. The ends were cut back, 0 bases at V and 4 bases at J, with 12 bases in the middle. For the CDR3, the DNA is TGCGCCAGCAGCTTGGCCCTGGAGGGCGCAGATACGCAGTATTTT. It codes for CASSLALEGADTQYF.

V usage is TRBV12-3 or TRBV12-4 and J usage is TRBJ1-2; perhaps TRBD1 as D (5 bases). V lost 4 bases and J lost 4, with 13 bases in between. The CDR3 is 14 residues long. The CDR3 DNA reads TGTGCCAGCAGTTCCCGAACCGGGGGCTATGGCTACACCTTC. Residues: CASSSRTGGYGYTF.